These 20 T cell receptor beta chains were all obtained from the same sample, sequenced in a study of type 1 and type 2 diabetes patients. Amplification started from genomic DNA. Amplification of the beta chain CDR3 used 30 forward and 13 reverse multiplex primers. TCRdb recomputed calls from the multiplex PCR reads with MiXCR, one row per CDR3 protein. Of approximately 260,000 distinct CDR3 sequences listed, 40% to 50% are singletons. Sequencing was carried out using peripheral blood mononuclear cells (PBMCs). These TCRs come from a man in his late teens or twenties with type 2 diabetes.

This clonotype was found many times. The genes are TRBV2 and TRBJ2-7; D possibly corresponds to TRBD2 (6 bases). V lost 6 bases and J lost 0, with 9 bases in between. The CDR3 sequence is 13 residues long. CDR1 is SNHLY, CDR2 FYNNEI, per germline. The CDR3 loop is CASRDGSSYEQYF. CDR3 nucleotide sequence: TGTGCCAGCAGGGACGGGAGCTCCTACGAGCAGTACTTC.

The V gene is TRBV24-1, the J gene TRBJ2-2; 7 positions agree with TRBD1. CDR1 and CDR2 from the germline V gene are KGHDR and SFDVKD. The CDR3 is 19 residues long. V was clipped by 4 bases and J by 0 bases; unmatched bases: 13. The CDR3 loop reads CATSEHNRGPQPNTGELFF. For the CDR3, the DNA is TGTGCCACCAGTGAACATAACAGGGGCCCCCAACCGAACACCGGGGAGCTGTTTTTT.

The rearrangement joins TRBV24-1 to TRBJ1-2; 7 nucleotides line up with TRBD1. V lost 4 bases to trimming and J lost 8 bases; unmatched junction nucleotides: 12. Per the germline V gene, CDR1 is KGHDR and CDR2 is SFDVKD. This CDR3 has 15 residues. DNA of the CDR3: TGTGCCACCAGTGAACCTCGACAGGGAATGGCCGGCTACACCTTC. Translating gives CATSEPRQGMAGYTF.

The CDR3 here is CASSKGTFTYEQYF. Written as DNA, the CDR3 is TGTGCCAGCAGCAAAGGGACTTTCACCTACGAGCAGTACTTC. The gene calls are TRBV7-2 and TRBJ2-7; D is perhaps TRBD2 (6 bases). V dropped 5 bases and J dropped 2 bases, with 13 bases sitting between them. The V gene's germline CDR1 is SGHTA and CDR2 FQGNSA. The CDR3 is 14 residues long.

The chain recombines TRBV24-1 with TRBJ2-3, with 8 bases identical to TRBD1. Germline V gives CDR1 KGHDR, CDR2 SFDVKD. V gave up 2 bases and J gave up 0 bases; unmatched junction bases: 6. There are 17 residues in the CDR3. The CDR3 sequence is CATSDSGTGTSTDTQYF. The CDR3 DNA follows: TGTGCCACCAGTGATTCGGGGACAGGAACTAGCACAGATACGCAGTATTTT.

V usage is TRBV28 and J usage is TRBJ2-7; TRBD1 aligns across 9 bases. V was pared by 0 bases and J by 7 bases, with 7 bases of the junction left unmatched. CDR3 length: 15 amino acids. In germline, CDR1 is MDHEN, CDR2 SYDVKM. The CDR3 DNA sequence: TGTGCCAGCAGTTTATGGACAGGGGGGAAGGGGGAGCAGTACTTC. This encodes CASSLWTGGKGEQYF. Using reference TRBV28 and TRBJ2-7 for the parts outside the CDR3, the full variable domain is DVKVTQSSRYLVKRTGEKVFLECVQDMDHENMFWYRQDPGLGLRLIYFSYDVKMKEKGDIPEGYSVSREKKERFSLILESASTNQTSMYLCASSLWTGGKGEQYFGPGTRLTVT.

V usage is TRBV19 and J usage is TRBJ2-5; D gene uncertain. Germline values: CDR1 LNHDA, CDR2 SQIVND (reference sequence). The ends were cut back, 1 base at V and 5 bases at J, with 8 bases in the middle. This CDR3 region has 13 residues. The CDR3, as DNA: TGTGCCAGTAGTATAGGGACGGAGGAGACCCAGTACTTC. This sequence encodes CASSIGTEETQYF.

A few counts support this clonotype. V usage is TRBV27 and J usage is TRBJ2-1; the D is unclear. The CDR3 sequence is 13 residues long. The V end was cut by 3 bases, the J end by 4 bases, with 7 bases between. Per germline, CDR1 MNHEY and CDR2 SMNVEV (reference sequence). CDR3 DNA: TGTGCCAGCAGTTTTTCAGATTACAATGAGCAGTTCTTC. Residues: CASSFSDYNEQFF.

This clonotype was detected a few times. The V gene is TRBV9, the J gene TRBJ1-6; TRBD1 is a possible D gene (5 bases). Germline V gene sequence: CDR1 SGDLS, CDR2 YYNGEE. CDR3 length: 14 residues. Trimming took off 4 bases at V and 5 bases at J, with 10 bases between the two ends. The CDR3 coding sequence is TGTGCCAGCAGCCCGGGACCGCATAATTCACCCCTCCACTTT. This encodes CASSPGPHNSPLHF.

The gene calls are TRBV7-2 and TRBJ2-7; perhaps TRBD1 as D (6 bases). V lost 5 bases and J 3 bases, leaving 17 bases between the germline ends. The CDR3 extends over 15 amino acids. Germline V gives CDR1 SGHTA, CDR2 FQGNSA. The CDR3 is CASSILLGGGYEQYF. The CDR3 coding sequence is TGTGCCAGCAGCATCCTTCTTGGGGGCGGCTACGAGCAGTACTTC.

This clonotype was seen a few times. The chain employs TRBV10-3 and TRBJ2-2, with 9 bases lining up with TRBD1. J lost 1 base, V lost 10 bases, and 7 bases had no gene match. The V gene's germline CDR1 is ENHRY and CDR2 SYGVKD. There are 15 residues in the CDR3. The CDR3 here is CATEQGAKNTGELFF. The CDR3 DNA is TGTGCCACAGAACAGGGGGCGAAGAACACCGGGGAGCTGTTTTTT.

This clonotype appeared a few times. The rearrangement links TRBV4-1 to TRBJ2-2; D call uncertain. V dropped 0 bases and J dropped 6 bases, with 11 bases sitting between them. The CDR3 consists of 15 residues. The germline CDR1 and CDR2 sequences are MGHRA and YSYEKL. The CDR3 reads CASSQDGLGSGELFF. DNA for the CDR3: TGCGCCAGCAGCCAAGATGGGCTAGGTTCCGGGGAGCTGTTTTTT.

V is TRBV24-1 and J is TRBJ1-1, with 8 nucleotides matching TRBD1. The V segment lost 2 bases and the J segment 2 bases; nucleotides outside the gene matches: 3. The length of the CDR3 is 15 residues. The germline CDR1 and CDR2 sequences are KGHDR and SFDVKD. CDR3 sequence reads: CATSDSQGVNTEAFF. The CDR3 nucleotides read TGTGCCACCAGTGATTCACAGGGGGTCAACACTGAAGCTTTCTTT.

This clonotype was observed a few times. The V gene is TRBV20-1, the J gene TRBJ1-6, with TRBD1 matching over 8 bases. This CDR3 spans 17 amino acids. Germline V gene data show CDR1 as DFQATT and CDR2 as SNEGSKA (reference sequence). Losses at the gene ends were 2 bases for V and 4 bases for J; bases not matched to a gene: 10. CDR3 region: CSARLFTGDRYNSPLHF. The CDR3 coding sequence is TGCAGTGCTAGATTATTTACAGGGGACAGGTATAATTCACCCCTCCACTTT.

The J gene is TRBJ2-7, the V gene TRBV28; D ambiguous. V was cut by 7 bases and J by 4 bases, with 14 bases left in between. In germline, CDR1 is MDHEN, CDR2 SYDVKM. This CDR3 region has 13 residues. The CDR3 DNA sequence: TGTGCCAGCAAAAAGGGTGGCCAGTACGAGCAGTACTTC. Its translation is CASKKGGQYEQYF.

V gene TRBV28 combines with J gene TRBJ2-5, with 8 nucleotides matching TRBD1. Unmatched junction bases numbered 9, after V lost 7 bases and J lost 5 bases. The CDR3 covers 14 residues. CDR1 is MDHEN, CDR2 SYDVKM, per germline. CDR3 nucleotides: TGTGCCAGCACTGGACAGGGTGGGTGGGAGACCCAGTACTTC. As protein: CASTGQGGWETQYF.

This chain connects TRBV24-1 to TRBJ1-1; 9 nucleotides line up with TRBD1. The CDR3 totals 14 residues. Looked up from germline, CDR1 is KGHDR and CDR2 is SFDVKD. V shed 7 bases and J 1 base; nucleotides not matched to a gene: 3. The CDR3 DNA reads as TGTGCCACCAGCGGGGGACAGGGGAACACTGAAGCTTTCTTT. Translation: CATSGGQGNTEAFF.

This clonotype was counted a single time. The rearrangement links TRBV20-1 to TRBJ2-7, with no clear D. V gave up 1 base and J gave up 0 bases, with 10 bases separating them. Per germline, CDR1 DFQATT and CDR2 SNEGSKA (reference sequence). This CDR3 is 14 amino acids long. The CDR3 nucleotides are TGCAGTGCTAGAGGGTCAGAGAGCTCCTACGAGCAGTACTTC. Translation gives CSARGSESSYEQYF.

The CDR3 nucleotides are TGTGCCAGCGGTCCTAGACGTAACTACGAGCAGTACTTC. The encoded protein is CASGPRRNYEQYF. This rearrangement joins TRBV6-5 to TRBJ2-7, with D hard to call. Germline CDR1 reads MNHEY; CDR2 reads SVGAGI. This CDR3 region has 13 residues. V dropped 8 bases and J dropped 3 bases, with 14 bases sitting between them.

This clonotype was detected only a few times. The chain links TRBV10-3 to TRBJ1-5; D may be TRBD1 (5 bases). The CDR3 totals 14 residues. V lost 0 bases to trimming and J lost 8 bases, with 11 bases between them. The germline CDR1 and CDR2 sequences are ENHRY and SYGVKD. The DNA for the CDR3 is TGTGCCATCAGTGAGTCCGGGACTAATGAGCCCCAGCATTTT. This gives the protein CAISESGTNEPQHF.